Each of the 25 T cell receptor beta chains below was sequenced from the same sample in a study of CD8 T cells in ankylosing spondylitis. From the 5' RACE reads, TCRdb called clonotypes with MiXCR, one entry per CDR3 protein. The sample carries approximately 25,000 distinct CDR3 sequences, 7.9% recorded once. The sequencing sample was made of blood. The receptor set was obtained from a male donor with ankylosing spondylitis or in good health (not recorded which).

The chain links TRBV6-6 to TRBJ2-7; D remains unclear. The CDR3 sequence is 12 residues long. Trimming left V 6 bases short and J 3 bases short, with 9 bases between. Per germline, CDR1 MNHNY and CDR2 SVGAGI (reference sequence). CDR3 loop: CASSPVSYEQYF. CDR3 nucleotides: TGTGCCAGCAGCCCCGTGAGCTACGAGCAGTACTTC.

This clonotype showed up many times. V usage is TRBV28 and J usage is TRBJ1-1; D gene unclear. From germline, CDR1 is MDHEN and CDR2 SYDVKM. The CDR3 has 12 amino acids. The germline V and J ends were trimmed by 5 bases and 2 bases, with 6 bases remaining between them. The CDR3 is CASSAVNTEAFF. CDR3 nucleotide sequence: TGTGCCAGCAGTGCGGTCAACACTGAAGCTTTCTTT.

The J gene is TRBJ2-3, the V gene TRBV10-3; 7 positions match TRBD2. Per the germline V gene, CDR1 is ENHRY and CDR2 is SYGVKD. This CDR3 contains 14 residues. The junction had 6 bases not matched to a gene; V was cut back by 7 bases and J by 2 bases. CDR3 loop: CAIKREAPTDTQYF. CDR3 nucleotide sequence: TGTGCCATCAAGCGGGAAGCTCCCACAGATACGCAGTATTTT.

The chain couples TRBV20-1 to TRBJ2-3; the D gene is possibly TRBD2 (7 bases). CDR3 length equals 13 residues. V lost 4 bases and J lost 5, with 13 bases in between. Germline CDR1 and CDR2: DFQATT and SNEGSKA (reference sequence). The CDR3 protein is CSATRGPKDTQYF. The CDR3 nucleotides are TGCAGTGCTACGCGGGGGCCCAAAGATACGCAGTATTTT.

The chain has TRBV5-1 and TRBJ2-1, with 7 nucleotides matching TRBD2. This CDR3 has 15 residues. Losses at the gene ends were 0 bases for V and 13 bases for J; bases not matched to a gene: 13. The germline gives CDR1 SGHRS, CDR2 YFSETQ. CDR3 DNA sequence: TGCGCCAGCAGCTTGGTGGGTAGCGGGTCTATCCCCCAGTTCTTC. This codes for CASSLVGSGSIPQFF.

V usage is TRBV20-1 and J usage is TRBJ2-4; D is possibly TRBD1 (6 bases). Trimming took off 0 bases at V and 5 bases at J, with 11 bases between the two ends. CDR3 length: 14 amino acids. The V gene's germline CDR1 is DFQATT and CDR2 SNEGSKA (reference sequence). The CDR3 DNA follows: TGCAGTGCTAGAGAAATCAACAGGGAAAACATTCAGTACTTC. Its translation is CSAREINRENIQYF.

V usage is TRBV4-2 and J usage is TRBJ2-3; 9 positions agree with TRBD2. CDR3 length: 18 residues. CDR1 LGHNA and CDR2 YNFKEQ come from the germline V gene. V was pared by 3 bases and J by 0 bases, with 10 bases of the junction left unmatched. CDR3 sequence: CASSHSKASGMSTDTQYF. The CDR3 DNA sequence: TGTGCCAGCAGCCATTCAAAGGCTAGCGGGATGAGCACAGATACGCAGTATTTT.

The chain combines TRBV5-1 with TRBJ2-6; D gene unclear. CDR1 is SGHRS and CDR2 is YFSETQ in the germline V gene. Between the trimmed V and J ends, which lost 0 bases and 1 base, there was a span of 14 bases. The CDR3 contains 18 residues. The CDR3 reads CASSLASSSPSGANVLTF. The DNA of the CDR3 is TGCGCCAGCAGCTTGGCCTCTTCCTCCCCATCTGGGGCCAACGTCCTGACTTTC.

The gene calls are TRBV10-3 and TRBJ2-1; D remains unclear. The CDR3 sequence is 13 residues long. Germline CDR1 reads ENHRY; CDR2 reads SYGVKD. V dropped 4 bases and J dropped 6 bases, with 10 bases sitting between them. CDR3 loop: CAISGADANEQFF. The CDR3 DNA sequence: TGTGCCATCAGTGGGGCAGACGCCAATGAGCAGTTCTTC.

For this clonotype: A much larger clone lies a single base off, so this may be a read error. The CDR3 protein is CASSQVLAGGEGETQHF. CDR3 DNA sequence: TGTGCCAGCAGCCAAGTACTAGCGGGAGGTGAAGGAGAGACCCAGCACTTC. The chain is built from TRBV3-1 and TRBJ2-5; 12 bases match TRBD2. Germline V lookup: CDR1 LGHDT, CDR2 YNNKEL (reference sequence). CDR3 size: 17 residues.

This clonotype was found a few times. V gene TRBV20-1 combines with J gene TRBJ2-1; 9 nucleotides match TRBD2. Germline CDR1 and CDR2: DFQATT and SNEGSKA (reference sequence). The CDR3 sequence is 14 residues long. V lost 6 bases and J lost 5; bases outside the gene matches: 8. DNA for the CDR3: TGCAGTGCCCTTAAAGCGGGAGGCAACAATGAGCAGTTCTTC. It yields the protein CSALKAGGNNEQFF.

This clonotype has ten or more counts. The genes are TRBV28 and TRBJ2-7, with 8 bases that match TRBD1. Germline V gene data show CDR1 as MDHEN and CDR2 as SYDVKM. The CDR3 is 15 residues long. Trimming took 6 bases from V and 4 from J; bases not matched to a gene: 11. The CDR3 DNA reads TGTGCCAGCAGGCCTCCAGGGGGCTTGGGATACGAGCAGTACTTC. This codes for CASRPPGGLGYEQYF.

This clonotype has a handful of counts. The V and J genes are TRBV10-3 and TRBJ2-7; D is unresolved. Trimming cost V 6 bases and J 7 bases, with 13 bases left between them. Germline lookup yields CDR1 ENHRY and CDR2 SYGVKD. The CDR3 extends over 12 amino acids. CDR3 region: CAISTGLEEQYF. Written as DNA, the CDR3 is TGTGCCATCAGCACGGGTTTGGAGGAGCAGTACTTC.

This clonotype was observed a few times. The rearrangement joins TRBV5-1 to TRBJ2-1; 8 bases are a match to TRBD2. Trimming removed 4 bases from V and 2 bases from J; junction bases left unmatched: 8. From germline, CDR1 is SGHRS and CDR2 YFSETQ. This CDR3 has 16 residues. For the CDR3, the DNA is TGCGCCAGCAGCCTAGTTGCGGGAGGCACCTACAATGAGCAGTTCTTC. Amino acids: CASSLVAGGTYNEQFF.

The CDR3 coding sequence is TGTGCGGGGCAGGACCCTAGCAGGGGTACGCAGTATTTT. Its protein product is CAGQDPSRGTQYF. The chain links TRBV28 to TRBJ2-3; possible D gene TRBD1, 6 bases. Germline CDR1 and CDR2: MDHEN and SYDVKM. The length of the CDR3 is 13 residues.

This clonotype has more than one count but fewer than ten. The J gene is TRBJ2-2, the V gene TRBV7-2; D perhaps matches TRBD1 (6 bases). Germline CDR1 reads SGHTA; CDR2 reads FQGNSA. The V gene lost 10 bases and the J gene lost 1 base, with 13 bases spanning the gap. This CDR3 has 14 amino acids. DNA for the CDR3: TGTGCCACCCGGACAGTCCTGAACACCGGGGAGCTGTTTTTT. Encoded protein: CATRTVLNTGELFF. The entire variable domain, with the rest obtained from reference TRBV7-2 and TRBJ2-2, is as follows: GAGVSQSPSNKVTEKGKDVELRCDPISGHTALYWYRQSLGQGLEFLIYFQGNSAPDKSGLPSDRFSAERTGGSVSTLTIQRTQQEDSAVYLCATRTVLNTGELFFGEGSRLTVL.

This clonotype was detected many times. The rearrangement uses TRBV4-3 and TRBJ2-3, with D tentatively TRBD1 (6 bases). The CDR3 has 15 amino acids. Germline CDR1 reads LGHNA; CDR2 reads YSLEER. V lost 0 bases and J 5 bases, leaving 12 bases between the germline ends. The CDR3 DNA reads as TGCGCCAGCAGCCAAGACAACAGGGTAGGAGATACGCAGTATTTT. It translates to CASSQDNRVGDTQYF.

There are many counts of this clonotype. The rearrangement uses TRBV5-1 and TRBJ2-1; a weak D match, TRBD2 (6 bases). This CDR3 has 14 residues. Looked up from germline, CDR1 is SGHRS and CDR2 is YFSETQ. V was cut by 0 bases and J by 6 bases, with 10 bases left in between. CDR3: CASSLGGLTNEQFF. As DNA, the CDR3 is TGCGCCAGCAGCTTGGGCGGACTAACCAATGAGCAGTTCTTC.

The chain links TRBV6-2 or TRBV6-3 to TRBJ1-6; no reliable D call. The CDR3 runs to 15 residues. Germline loops: CDR1 MNHEY, CDR2 SVGEGT. Trimming removed 2 bases at V and 6 bases at J, with 11 bases between. CDR3 coding DNA: TGTGCCAGCAGTTACGAGAGATCCCCTAATTCACCCCTCCACTTT. Translating it yields CASSYERSPNSPLHF.

This chain uses TRBV12-3 or TRBV12-4 with TRBJ2-7; no firm D call. The CDR3 has 15 residues. Trimming pared 3 bases from V and 5 bases from J, leaving 17 bases between. The CDR3 coding sequence is TGTGCCAGCAGTTTTCAGGCCCTAGGGCGGCACGAGCAGTACTTC. Its translation is CASSFQALGRHEQYF.

This clonotype was counted only a few times. This rearrangement joins TRBV29-1 to TRBJ2-2, with TRBD2 identical over 11 bases. In germline, CDR1 is SQVTM, CDR2 ANQGSEA. J lost 7 bases, V lost 4 bases, and 2 bases had no gene match. The CDR3 extends over 13 amino acids. Here the CDR3 reads CSVGLAGIGELFF. The CDR3 DNA reads as TGCAGCGTTGGACTAGCGGGAATCGGGGAGCTGTTTTTT.

This clonotype has just a few counts. The CDR3 protein is CSAEGGLGEQFF. CDR3 nucleotide sequence: TGCAGCGCTGAGGGGGGATTGGGTGAGCAGTTCTTC. This sequence joins TRBV29-1 and TRBJ2-1; either TRBD1 or TRBD2 may supply D (6 bases each). Deletions cut 7 bases from V and 9 bases from J, with 16 bases between. CDR3 length: 12 residues. Germline V lookup: CDR1 SQVTM, CDR2 ANQGSEA.

At least ten counts were recorded for this clonotype. The chain links TRBV29-1 to TRBJ2-7; 9 bases fit TRBD1. The CDR3 loop spans 13 amino acids. Per germline, CDR1 SQVTM and CDR2 ANQGSEA. J was trimmed by 1 base and V by 4 bases; bases with no gene match: 2. The CDR3 reads CSVVGTGSYEQYF. DNA of the CDR3: TGCAGCGTTGTCGGGACAGGGTCCTACGAGCAGTACTTC.

In its sample, this clonotype was seen a few times. The J gene is TRBJ2-2, the V gene TRBV29-1; 7 bases map to TRBD1. Germline V gene sequence: CDR1 SQVTM, CDR2 ANQGSEA. With 3 bases clipped from V and 2 bases from J, the junction kept 9 bases outside the gene matches. This CDR3 is built from 16 residues. The DNA for the CDR3 is TGCAGCGTTGAGTTTCGGGCAGGGGGTAACACCGGGGAGCTGTTTTTT. Translated, it gives CSVEFRAGGNTGELFF.

This clonotype is labeled medium-sized. The gene calls are TRBV4-3 and TRBJ2-3; the D gene is possibly TRBD2 (7 bases). Germline V lookup: CDR1 LGHNA, CDR2 YSLEER. The CDR3 length is 15 residues. The V gene lost 2 bases and the J gene lost 3 bases, with 12 bases spanning the gap. The DNA of the CDR3 is TGCGCCAGCAGCCAATCACAGGGAGGGACAGATACGCAGTATTTT. Translating it yields CASSQSQGGTDTQYF.